This is a list of T cell receptor beta chains from one sample in a study of blood T cell repertoires in COVID-19. Assay used: immunoSEQ multiplex PCR; TCRdb lists only in-frame clones, some missing. The table shows some 120,000 clones, with roughly four fifths occurring only once. The sequenced sample was peripheral blood. The receptors stem from a man older than 75 with COVID-19, enrolled during active disease. CDR3s include the opening cysteine and the closing phenylalanine or tryptophan. The order of the fields is J gene, V gene, D gene, clone size, CDR3 DNA, CDR3 protein. D genes are given only for firm matches. Clone size is shown for a subset of rows, as once, few, many or a class of expanded clone.

TRBJ2-5 | TRBV29-1 | NA | NA | TGCAGCGTTGCGGGGTCCGAAGAGACCCAGTACTTC | CSVAGSEETQYF
TRBJ2-7 | TRBV27 | NA | once | TGTGCCAGCAGTACAGGGTTTGGGTCCTACGAGCAGTACTTC | CASSTGFGSYEQYF
TRBJ2-5 | TRBV6-2/TRBV6-3 | TRBD2 | NA | TGTGCCAGCAGTTACTCGATTGCCCTAGCGGTATCTCAAGAGACCCAGTACTTC | CASSYSIALAVSQETQYF
TRBJ2-5 | TRBV10-2 | NA | NA | TGCGCCAGCAGTGAGTCTCCAGCGGGCCTCCAAGAGACCCAGTACTTC | CASSESPAGLQETQYF
TRBJ2-1 | TRBV4-3 | TRBD1 | NA | TGCGCCAGCAGCCAAGATGGGACAGGGGGCTGGGAGCAGTTCTTC | CASSQDGTGGWEQFF
TRBJ2-7 | TRBV19 | NA | few | TGTGCCAGTGGAGTGGGCTACGAGCAGTACTTC | CASGVGYEQYF
TRBJ1-6 | TRBV6-1 | NA | NA | TGTGCCAGCAGTGAGGCCGTTAATTCACCCCTCCACTTT | CASSEAVNSPLHF
TRBJ2-5 | TRBV28 | NA | NA | TGTGCCAGCAGCCGGGAGACCCAGTACTTC | CASSRETQYF
TRBJ1-5 | TRBV6-5 | NA | few | TGTGCCAGCAGTTACGGACATCCGACTAGCAATCAGCCCCAGCATTTT | CASSYGHPTSNQPQHF
TRBJ1-5 | TRBV7-7 | NA | NA | TGTGCTAGCAGCTTAGCCGCGGATCAGCCCCAGCATTTT | CASSLAADQPQHF
TRBJ2-3 | TRBV7-8 | TRBD2 | few | TGTGCCAGCAGCTCCGGGGGGTTTACAGATACGCAGTATTTT | CASSSGGFTDTQYF
TRBJ2-1 | TRBV29-1 | TRBD2 | NA | TGCAGCGTTCTTAGGCCTAGCGGTTCCTACAATGAGCAGTTCTTC | CSVLRPSGSYNEQFF
TRBJ2-5 | TRBV7-6 | NA | NA | TGTGCCAGCAGCTTCCGCCCTAGCGTACAAGAGACCCAGTACTTC | CASSFRPSVQETQYF
TRBJ2-5 | TRBV7-2 | TRBD2 | few | TGTGCCAGCAGCTTAGGGACTAGCGGGGACCATCCCGAGACCCAGTACTTC | CASSLGTSGDHPETQYF
TRBJ2-2 | TRBV9 | TRBD1 | NA | TGTGCCAGCAGCCTCCGGGACAGGGCGAACACCGGGGAGCTGTTTTTT | CASSLRDRANTGELFF
TRBJ2-1 | TRBV9 | NA | NA | TGTGCCAGCAGCGTAGAGGACAGTTTCGATGAGCAGTTCTTC | CASSVEDSFDEQFF
TRBJ1-1 | TRBV19 | TRBD1 | NA | TGTGCCAGTAGTAGCTTGGGACAGCTTGAAGCTTTCTTT | CASSSLGQLEAFF
TRBJ1-5 | TRBV4-2 | NA | NA | TGTGCCAGCAGCCAAAGTTTGAGGAATCAGCCCCAGCATTTT | CASSQSLRNQPQHF
TRBJ2-5 | TRBV28 | TRBD1 | NA | TGTGCCAGCAGCGCTTTGGACAGGAAAGAGACCCAGTACTTC | CASSALDRKETQYF
TRBJ2-2 | TRBV2 | NA | NA | TGTGCCAGCAGTCCCAGGGATGCCGGGGAGCTGTTTTTT | CASSPRDAGELFF
TRBJ2-7 | TRBV6-2/TRBV6-3 | TRBD2 | NA | TGTGCCAGCAGTTACCCCTCTAGCGGGAGAACTTCCTACGAGCAGTACTTC | CASSYPSSGRTSYEQYF
TRBJ2-7 | TRBV2 | TRBD2 | NA | TGTGCCAGCAGAGGTACTAGCGGGAGAAACGAGCAGTACTTC | CASRGTSGRNEQYF
TRBJ2-7 | TRBV24-1 | TRBD1 | NA | TGTGCCACCAGTGATCCACGGACAGGGCTCAACGAGCAGTACTTC | CATSDPRTGLNEQYF
TRBJ2-1 | TRBV6-4 | TRBD2 | NA | TGTGCCAGCAGTGACTCAAGGGGACTAGCGGGAGGGCCCCTTTACAATGAGCAGTTCTTC | CASSDSRGLAGGPLYNEQFF
TRBJ2-1 | TRBV4-1 | TRBD2 | NA | TGCGCCAGCAGCCAAGAGCCTAGCGGGAACAATGAGCAGTTCTTC | CASSQEPSGNNEQFF
TRBJ2-7 | TRBV2 | TRBD2 | many | TGTGCCAGCAGAGGACTAGCGGCTAACTCCTACGAGCAGTACTTC | CASRGLAANSYEQYF
TRBJ2-1 | TRBV18 | TRBD2 | NA | TGTGCCAGCTCACCAACTAGCGCCTACAATGAGCAGTTCTTC | CASSPTSAYNEQFF
TRBJ1-3 | TRBV28 | NA | NA | TGTGCCAGCAGTTTATTATTACCACACTCTGGAAACACCATATATTTT | CASSLLLPHSGNTIYF
TRBJ2-7 | TRBV19 | NA | NA | TGTGCCAGTAGTGCCTTCGTTAGCTACGAGCAGTACTTC | CASSAFVSYEQYF
TRBJ2-3 | TRBV27 | TRBD2 | NA | TGTGCCAGCAGTTCCCGGGACCTCGGGGGGACAGATACGCAGTATTTT | CASSSRDLGGTDTQYF
TRBJ2-7 | TRBV6-5 | TRBD2 | NA | TGTGCCAGCGCGGACCAGAGACTAGCGCTCTACGAGCAGTACTTC | CASADQRLALYEQYF
TRBJ2-2 | TRBV3-1/TRBV3-2 | TRBD2 | NA | TGTGCCAGCACCTCCGGGACTAGCGGGAGTTGGAGCGGGGAGCTGTTTTTT | CASTSGTSGSWSGELFF
TRBJ2-1 | TRBV27 | TRBD2 | few | TGTGCCAGCAGTGCAATGGGACTACCCTACAATGAGCAGTTCTTC | CASSAMGLPYNEQFF
TRBJ1-1 | TRBV6-5 | NA | NA | TGTGCCAGCAGTCCCGGGAGCACTGAAGCTTTCTTT | CASSPGSTEAFF
TRBJ2-1 | TRBV3-1/TRBV3-2 | NA | NA | TGTGCCAGCAGCCAACGGACAGCCTCCTACAATGAGCAGTTCTTC | CASSQRTASYNEQFF
TRBJ2-3 | TRBV19 | NA | NA | TGTGCCAGTAGTTTCCTAGGGGCGGGGATCACAGATACGCAGTATTTT | CASSFLGAGITDTQYF
TRBJ2-7 | TRBV6-2/TRBV6-3 | NA | NA | TGTGCCAGCAGTTACCGAGCAGGGGCGGGCGCCCGATACGAGCAGTACTTC | CASSYRAGAGARYEQYF
TRBJ1-3 | TRBV5-1 | TRBD1 | NA | TGCGCCAGCAGCCTGGCAACGGGACAGGGAAACACCATATATTTT | CASSLATGQGNTIYF
TRBJ1-5 | TRBV19 | TRBD1 | NA | TGTGCCAGTAGTAGAGGGACAGGCAATCAGCCCCAGCATTTT | CASSRGTGNQPQHF
TRBJ2-7 | TRBV2 | TRBD2 | few | TGTGCCAGCAGTGAACGGGGGGTTAGCTACGAGCAGTACTTC | CASSERGVSYEQYF
TRBJ1-5 | TRBV7-8 | TRBD1 | NA | TGTGCCAGCAGCGTAGGGACAGGAGGATCCAATCAGCCCCAGCATTTT | CASSVGTGGSNQPQHF
TRBJ2-3 | TRBV20-1 | TRBD2 | NA | TGCAGTGCTAGTAACCTAGCGGGATCGACAGATACGCAGTATTTT | CSASNLAGSTDTQYF
TRBJ2-7 | TRBV28 | NA | many | TGTGCCAGCAGTTTATCGGGGTATCCTGCCTACGAGCAGTACTTC | CASSLSGYPAYEQYF
TRBJ1-2 | TRBV5-4 | NA | NA | TGTGCCAGCAGCTTCCCTACAGCCAACTATGGCTACACCTTC | CASSFPTANYGYTF
TRBJ2-2 | TRBV5-4 | NA | few | TGTGCCAGCAGCTTGGATGGCCCAGGGGGGGAGCTGTTTTTT | CASSLDGPGGELFF
TRBJ2-1 | TRBV7-2 | TRBD2 | NA | TGTGCCAGCAGCCTAGCGGGAGTTTGGAATGAGCAGTTCTTC | CASSLAGVWNEQFF
TRBJ2-7 | TRBV24-1 | NA | NA | TGTGCCACCAGTGATCCCCCGGCCTACGAGCAGTACTTC | CATSDPPAYEQYF
TRBJ2-7 | TRBV20-1 | NA | NA | TGCAGTGCTAGTTCGTCTCAGGGTGGGGGCTTCGCGGAGTACTTC | CSASSSQGGGFAEYF
TRBJ2-7 | TRBV3-1/TRBV3-2 | TRBD1 | NA | TGTGCCAGCAGCCAAGATCGCAGGGGGCAAGAGCAGTACTTC | CASSQDRRGQEQYF
TRBJ2-2 | TRBV7-2 | NA | NA | TGTGCCAGCAGCCAATTCGGGGGAAACACCGGGGAGCTGTTTTTT | CASSQFGGNTGELFF
TRBJ2-3 | TRBV2 | TRBD2 | NA | TGTGCCAGCAGTGGTCCTAGCGGGAGAACAGATACGCAGTATTTT | CASSGPSGRTDTQYF
TRBJ2-7 | TRBV7-2 | TRBD1 | NA | TGTGCCAGCAGCCCCGACAGGGGGTCCTACGAGCAGTACTTC | CASSPDRGSYEQYF
TRBJ2-5 | TRBV6-5 | TRBD2 | NA | TGTGCCAGCAGTCCTAGCGGGAGACGGCTAGAGACCCAGTACTTC | CASSPSGRRLETQYF
TRBJ2-7 | TRBV28 | NA | few | TGTGCCAGCAGTTCCGTCACAGGGACCTACGAGCAGTACTTC | CASSSVTGTYEQYF
TRBJ2-5 | TRBV5-4 | TRBD2 | once | TGTGCCAGCAGCTCCTCTAGCGGGAGAGGGGAGACCCAGTACTTC | CASSSSSGRGETQYF
TRBJ2-7 | TRBV15 | NA | NA | TGTGCCACCAGCCCCCTCACAACCTACGAGCAGTACTTC | CATSPLTTYEQYF
TRBJ2-1 | TRBV7-2 | TRBD1 | once | TGTGCCAGCACCCTAACAGGGGGCCGTTACAATGAGCAGTTCTTC | CASTLTGGRYNEQFF
TRBJ2-1 | TRBV9 | TRBD1 | NA | TGTGCCAGCAGGGGGGACAGCCTCTACAATGAGCAGTTCTTC | CASRGDSLYNEQFF
TRBJ2-1 | TRBV4-2 | TRBD2 | NA | TGTGCCAGCAGCCGAACCGGGACTAGCGGGATAAATGAGCAGTTCTTC | CASSRTGTSGINEQFF
TRBJ2-3 | TRBV24-1 | NA | NA | TGTGCCACCAGTGATCCTAGTGGTGGAGATACGCAGTATTTT | CATSDPSGGDTQYF